This T cell receptor beta chain originates from a study of regulatory T cells in long-lasting Graves disease. Study-wide background: Persistence in Graves' disease denoted antithyroid drug use beyond 5 years alongside positive TSH receptor antibodies.

HTBI primers from iRepertoire and Arm-PCR of CDR3 regions yielded the TCR beta libraries. Authors' methods: Taken together, the samples had roughly 56 TRBV and around 14 TRBJ segments identified. TCRdb redid the calling of the multiplex PCR reads with MiXCR, one entry per CDR3 protein. The V and J calls here are based on TCRdb, not the publication. The data contain approximately 440,000 distinct CDR3 sequences, 20% to 30% of them singletons. Overall study findings and caveats: Lower TCR diversity characterized persistent Graves' patients relative to newly diagnosed patients.

Remarks on this clonotype: Its specificity is not known.

Per the germline V gene, CDR1 is DFQATT and CDR2 is SNEGSKA (reference sequence). V was shortened by 2 bases and J by 4 bases, with 14 bases between the two germline ends. CDR3 length: 14 residues. The time point was: persistent/refractory GD, antithyroid drugs over 5 years with positive TRAb. Extracted PBMC RNA gave rise to the TCR library. Source: peripheral blood mononuclear cells (PBMCs), taken when the disease was refractory, from a patient treated with antithyroid drugs. The clonotype comes from a female donor with Graves disease. The chain uses TRBV20-1 and TRBJ2-5; D assignment may be TRBD1 or TRBD2 (5 bases each). CDR3 loop: CSARFTGGIETQYF. The CDR3, as DNA: TGCAGTGCTAGATTCACAGGAGGCATAGAGACCCAGTACTTC.